This T cell receptor beta chain stems from a study of shared clonotypes between healthy human individuals. The naive CD8 population came from CD45RO-negative cells selected for CCR7, without terminally differentiated effector memory CD45RA+ cells. Generated by immunoSEQ multiplex PCR, the TCRdb table keeps only in-frame clones and is missing some. The sample holds millions of clones, around 96% seen once. The V gene's germline CDR1 is MNHEY and CDR2 SVGAGI. V was pared by 5 bases and J by 5 bases, with 8 bases of the junction left unmatched. This CDR3 is 14 amino acids long. Sequencing was done on a sample of naive CD8+ T cells sorted from blood. This TCR was recovered from a man between 18 and 35 years old in good health. V gene TRBV6-5 combines with J gene TRBJ2-7, with 8 bases identical to TRBD1. The CDR3 sequence is CASSPSGQDHEQYF. The CDR3 region has the DNA TGTGCCAGCAGTCCTTCGGGACAGGACCACGAGCAGTACTTC.